Presented here are 30 T cell receptor beta chains from one specimen sequenced in a study of blood T cell repertoires in COVID-19. TCRdb's copy holds only in-frame clones and misses some; the assay was immunoSEQ multiplex PCR. The sample has a few hundred thousand clones; 70% to 90% are singletons. The sequenced sample consisted of peripheral blood. The source of these receptors is a woman of 80 years or more with acute or convalescent COVID-19.

This clone appeared a single time. V gene TRBV3-1 (or the pseudogene TRBV3-2) combines with J gene TRBJ1-1; tentative D call: TRBD1 (5 bases). CDR1 and CDR2 (germline): LGHDT, YNNKEL (reference sequence). The V end lost 7 bases, the J end lost 3 bases, and 15 bases lay between the germline ends. This CDR3 contains 14 residues. CDR3 nucleotide sequence: TGTGCCAGCACCACGATAGGGGAGGACACTGAAGCTTTCTTT. Translation: CASTTIGEDTEAFF.

The chain is built from TRBV7-9 and TRBJ1-1; D perhaps matches TRBD1 (5 bases). CDR1 is SEHNR and CDR2 is FQNEAQ in the germline V gene (reference sequence). Trimming left V 4 bases short and J 5 bases short, with 17 bases between. CDR3 size: 15 residues. The CDR3 nucleotides read TGTGCCAGCAGCTCGGCCATAGGGGCTTGGACTGAAGCTTTCTTT. This encodes CASSSAIGAWTEAFF.

Here the CDR3 reads CASSSRFTRRQSQETQYF. CDR3 nucleotide sequence: TGTGCCAGCAGCAGCCGCTTTACGAGGAGACAGAGCCAAGAGACCCAGTACTTC. The chain combines TRBV11-3 with TRBJ2-5, with D perhaps matching TRBD1 (5 bases). V lost 5 bases, J lost 1 base, and 23 bases lay in between. In germline, CDR1 is SGHNT, CDR2 YENEEA. The CDR3 extends over 18 amino acids.

The chain has TRBV14 and TRBJ2-7; possibly TRBD2 for D (5 bases). Trimming took off 0 bases at V and 3 bases at J, with 9 bases between the two ends. The CDR3 is 14 amino acids. Per germline, CDR1 SGHDN and CDR2 FVKESK. CDR3 loop: CASSQERGFYEQYF. The CDR3 DNA is TGTGCCAGCAGCCAAGAACGCGGGTTCTACGAGCAGTACTTC.

This chain connects TRBV10-3 to TRBJ1-3; 8 bases map to TRBD1. V trimming: 3 bases; J trimming: 2 bases; junction bases outside the gene matches: 6. CDR1 is ENHRY and CDR2 is SYGVKD in the germline V gene. This CDR3 is built from 16 residues. In DNA, the CDR3 is TGTGCCATCAGTGACCTACAGGGGGGACCTGGAAACACCATATATTTT. It encodes CAISDLQGGPGNTIYF.

The chain recombines TRBV28 with TRBJ2-1, with 8 positions matching TRBD2. This CDR3 is 13 amino acids long. Germline V CDR1 and CDR2: MDHEN, SYDVKM. Here the CDR3 DNA reads TGTGAAGCGGGGGCGGGAGCTCGGAATGAGCAGTTCTTC. Translating it yields CEAGAGARNEQFF.

The chain links TRBV9 to TRBJ2-1; perhaps TRBD2 as D (6 bases). Germline V gene lookup returns CDR1 SGDLS and CDR2 YYNGEE. This CDR3 has 16 residues. The V gene lost 0 bases and the J gene lost 0 bases, with 10 bases spanning the gap. The CDR3 is CASSVGSGDSYNEQFF. DNA for the CDR3: TGTGCCAGCAGCGTAGGTTCGGGGGACTCCTACAATGAGCAGTTCTTC.

A few counts support this clone. Other DNA sequences within the sample encode an identical CDR3. This sequence joins TRBV11-3 and TRBJ1-1; tentative D call: TRBD1 (5 bases). Germline V CDR1 and CDR2: SGHNT, YENEEA. The CDR3 loop spans 14 amino acids. Trimming stripped 2 bases from V and 1 base from J, with 8 bases between. CDR3 coding DNA: TGTGCCAGCAGCTTAAGCAGGGCGAACACTGAAGCTTTCTTT. This encodes CASSLSRANTEAFF. The full variable domain, with the rest looked up from reference TRBV11-3 and TRBJ1-1, is EAGVVQSPRYKIIEKKQPVAFWCNPISGHNTLYWYLQNLGQGPELLIRYENEEAVDDSQLPKDRFSAERLKGVDSTLKIQPAELGDSAVYLCASSLSRANTEAFFGQGTRLTVV.

V gene TRBV6-5 combines with J gene TRBJ2-7, with 12 nucleotides matching TRBD2. V was pared by 5 bases and J by 4 bases, with 3 bases of the junction left unmatched. Germline loops: CDR1 MNHEY, CDR2 SVGAGI. The CDR3 runs to 14 residues. The CDR3, as DNA: TGTGCCAGCAGTCGGACTAGCGGGAATTACGAGCAGTACTTC. The encoded protein is CASSRTSGNYEQYF.

Only one count was recorded for this clone. J is TRBJ2-7 and V is TRBV4-1; D is possibly TRBD2 (6 bases). Looked up from germline, CDR1 is MGHRA and CDR2 is YSYEKL. The CDR3 runs 14 residues. V was shortened by 3 bases and J by 1 base, with 10 bases between the two germline ends. In nucleotides, the CDR3 is TGCGCCAGCAGCCAGGACGGGAGATCCTACGAGCAGTACTTC. It encodes CASSQDGRSYEQYF.

The chain has TRBV5-1 and TRBJ1-2; D is possibly TRBD1 (5 bases). The CDR3 runs to 14 residues. With 5 bases removed from V and 8 bases from J, the gap between germline ends came to 19 bases. Per germline, CDR1 SGHRS and CDR2 YFSETQ. The CDR3 spells CASRVDSTEQGYTF. In nucleotides, the CDR3 is TGCGCCAGCAGGGTTGACAGTACAGAGCAAGGCTACACCTTC.

This sequence joins TRBV19 and TRBJ2-1; tentative D call: TRBD2 (5 bases). The CDR3 is 14 amino acids. Looked up from germline, CDR1 is LNHDA and CDR2 is SQIVND (reference sequence). Trimming left V 5 bases short and J 5 bases short, with 13 bases between. CDR3 loop: CASSPHSDNNEQFF. The DNA for the CDR3 is TGTGCCAGTAGTCCTCATAGCGACAACAATGAGCAGTTCTTC. Combining the CDR3 with reference TRBV19 and TRBJ2-1 gives the whole variable domain DGGITQSPKYLFRKEGQNVTLSCEQNLNHDAMYWYRQDPGQGLRLIYYSQIVNDFQKGDIAEGYSVSREKKESFPLTVTSAQKNPTAFYLCASSPHSDNNEQFFGPGTRLTVL.

V usage is TRBV2 and J usage is TRBJ2-4, with 8 bases lining up with TRBD2. With V trimmed by 6 bases and J by 0 bases, 7 bases remained unmatched. From germline, CDR1 is SNHLY and CDR2 FYNNEI. The CDR3 has 16 residues. As DNA, the CDR3 is TGTGCCAGCAGCCCGGGGCTAGCGGGAGCCAAAAACATTCAGTACTTC. This encodes CASSPGLAGAKNIQYF. Using reference TRBV2 and TRBJ2-4 for the parts outside the CDR3, the full variable domain is EPEVTQTPSHQVTQMGQEVILRCVPISNHLYFYWYRQILGQKVEFLVSFYNNEISEKSEIFDDQFSVERPDGSNFTLKIRSTKLEDSAMYFCASSPGLAGAKNIQYFGAGTRLSVL.

The chain combines TRBV5-8 with TRBJ2-5; TRBD2 matches at 7 bases. Germline values: CDR1 SGHTS, CDR2 YDEGEE. This CDR3 region has 13 residues. Unmatched junction bases numbered 8, after V lost 5 bases and J lost 7 bases. The CDR3: CASRFGEGMTQYF. In DNA form, the CDR3 reads TGTGCCAGCAGGTTCGGGGAGGGGATGACCCAGTACTTC.

CDR3 sequence reads: CASSIGGQRIIGELFF. CDR3 sequence (DNA): TGTGCCAGTAGTATTGGGGGACAGAGGATAATCGGGGAGCTGTTTTTT. The V and J genes are TRBV19 and TRBJ2-2; TRBD1 matches at 7 bases. The CDR3 is 16 residues long. After removal of 3 bases from V and 7 bases from J, the junction contained 11 bases not matched to a gene. In germline, CDR1 is LNHDA, CDR2 SQIVND (reference sequence).

V is TRBV11-2 and J is TRBJ2-3; TRBD1 matches at 8 bases. Germline V lookup: CDR1 SGHAT, CDR2 FQNNGV. This CDR3 has 15 residues. With V trimmed by 1 base and J by 3 bases, 3 bases remained unmatched. CDR3 sequence: CASSLARGRTDTQYF. CDR3 bases: TGTGCCAGCAGCTTAGCCAGGGGGCGGACAGATACGCAGTATTTT. Complete variable domain (other parts from reference TRBV11-2 and TRBJ2-3): EAGVAQSPRYKIIEKRQSVAFWCNPISGHATLYWYQQILGQGPKLLIQFQNNGVVDDSQLPKDRFSAERLKGVDSTLKIQPAKLEDSAVYLCASSLARGRTDTQYFGPGTRLTVL.

The rearrangement links TRBV30 to TRBJ2-7, with TRBD1 matching 10 bases. The CDR3 is 16 amino acids. CDR1 is GTSNPN and CDR2 is SVGIG in the germline V gene (reference sequence). V lost 2 bases to trimming and J lost 4 bases; unmatched junction nucleotides: 11. CDR3 residues: CAWSTYPGTGVYEQYF. The DNA for the CDR3 is TGTGCCTGGAGTACCTACCCCGGGACAGGGGTATACGAGCAGTACTTC.

On this clone: Different DNA sequences within this sample yield the same CDR3. This chain connects TRBV5-1 to TRBJ1-2; D is ambiguous. Germline V gives CDR1 SGHRS, CDR2 YFSETQ. The CDR3 consists of 13 residues. Trimming removed 0 bases from V and 2 bases from J, with 5 bases in between. The CDR3 loop reads CASSLDTNYGYTF. For the CDR3, the DNA is TGCGCCAGCAGCTTGGACACGAACTATGGCTACACCTTC.

This chain links TRBV7-2 with TRBJ1-1; unclear D gene. From germline, CDR1 is SGHTA and CDR2 FQGNSA. The CDR3 consists of 13 residues. V lost 3 bases and J 0 bases, leaving 5 bases between the germline ends. CDR3 region: CASSFQMNTEAFF. The CDR3 nucleotides read TGTGCCAGCAGCTTCCAGATGAACACTGAAGCTTTCTTT.

The genes are TRBV30 and TRBJ1-2; the match to TRBD1 covers 7 bases. The CDR3 is 17 residues long. From germline, CDR1 is GTSNPN and CDR2 SVGIG (reference sequence). Trimming removed 3 bases from V and 5 bases from J; junction bases left unmatched: 18. CDR3 amino acids: CAWRSSGQGQFGYGYTF. The CDR3 coding sequence is TGTGCCTGGAGGTCCTCGGGGCAGGGACAGTTCGGGTATGGCTACACCTTC.

The chain employs TRBV18 and TRBJ2-5; 8 positions match TRBD2. The CDR3 is made up of 16 amino acids. Germline CDR1 reads KGHSH; CDR2 reads LQKENI. The junction had 10 bases not matched to a gene; V was cut back by 0 bases and J by 7 bases. CDR3 nucleotide sequence: TGTGCCAGCTCACCACCTATAACGGGAGGGAGCGGGACCCAGTACTTC. The encoded protein is CASSPPITGGSGTQYF.

Worth noting for this clone: At the DNA level, this CDR3 is encoded by other sequences in the same sample as well. The chain recombines TRBV18 with TRBJ1-3, with 11 bases matching TRBD1. This CDR3 spans 16 amino acids. Germline V gene sequence: CDR1 KGHSH, CDR2 LQKENI. V was clipped by 5 bases and J by 2 bases; unmatched bases: 5. CDR3 region: CASSAGTGGTGNTIYF. CDR3 sequence (DNA): TGTGCCAGCTCAGCCGGGACAGGGGGAACTGGAAACACCATATATTTT.

This clone has just one count. The chain combines TRBV10-3 with TRBJ2-5; possibly TRBD2 for D (6 bases). Trimming took 6 bases from V and 2 from J, leaving 10 bases between them. Germline V gene data show CDR1 as ENHRY and CDR2 as SYGVKD. The CDR3 has 13 amino acids. CDR3 in amino acids: CAISSSVQETQYF. The DNA of the CDR3 is TGTGCCATCAGCTCTAGCGTTCAAGAGACCCAGTACTTC.

V usage is TRBV5-4 and J usage is TRBJ1-2, with D hard to call. From germline, CDR1 is SGHNT and CDR2 YYREEE (reference sequence). Trimming pared 0 bases from V and 4 bases from J, leaving 10 bases between. This CDR3 is 14 amino acids long. Written as DNA, the CDR3 is TGTGCCAGCAGCTTGGTTAGACTACCCTATGGCTACACCTTC. It translates to CASSLVRLPYGYTF.

The chain joins TRBV19 to TRBJ2-7; D might be TRBD1 (6 bases). The V gene's germline CDR1 is LNHDA and CDR2 SQIVND (reference sequence). This CDR3 is built from 13 residues. V was pared by 7 bases and J by 3 bases, with 13 bases between. CDR3 residues: CASTARGGYEQYF. In nucleotides, the CDR3 is TGTGCCAGTACCGCCCGAGGGGGCTACGAGCAGTACTTC.

The V and J genes are TRBV7-2 and TRBJ2-5, with D maybe TRBD2 (6 bases). V was shortened by 5 bases and J by 5 bases, with 21 bases between the two germline ends. The CDR3 runs to 16 residues. Looked up from germline, CDR1 is SGHTA and CDR2 is FQGNSA. CDR3 sequence (DNA): TGTGCCAGCAGCCTGATGGTAGTGGGGGGTCAGGAGACCCAGTACTTC. As protein: CASSLMVVGGQETQYF.

This sequence joins TRBV27 and TRBJ2-7, with TRBD2 as a possible D gene (5 bases). The CDR3 is 12 amino acids. Germline CDR1 is MNHEY and CDR2 is SMNVEV (reference sequence). V was clipped by 10 bases and J by 2 bases, with 12 bases between them. The CDR3 region has the DNA TGTGCCACCGGGGAACCCCCCTACGAGCAGTACTTC. The encoded protein is CATGEPPYEQYF.

A single count supports this clone. V is TRBV10-3 and J is TRBJ2-7; D might be TRBD1 (6 bases). Germline V lookup: CDR1 ENHRY, CDR2 SYGVKD. The CDR3 consists of 14 residues. The V and J ends lost 6 bases and 1 base respectively, with 13 bases between them. The CDR3 DNA sequence: TGTGCCATCAGCCCCGGGACACCTTCCTACGAGCAGTACTTC. Protein sequence: CAISPGTPSYEQYF.

The chain combines TRBV15 with TRBJ1-1; a possible D gene is TRBD1 (6 bases). Trimming took off 2 bases at V and 4 bases at J, with 14 bases between the two ends. The germline V gene encodes CDR1 LNHNV and CDR2 YYDKDF (reference sequence). The length of the CDR3 is 15 residues. The CDR3 spells CATSRSDSQGTEAFF. DNA for the CDR3: TGTGCCACCAGCAGATCGGACAGCCAGGGCACTGAAGCTTTCTTT.

With respect to this clone: A junction boundary mismatches the germline segment, possibly from a read error. The chain employs TRBV7-7 and TRBJ2-5, with TRBD2 identical over 8 bases. Germline assignment: CDR1 SSHAT and CDR2 FNYEAQ (reference sequence). The CDR3 covers 16 residues. The CDR3 DNA reads TGTGCTAGCAGCTTAGGTACTAGCGGCCAGGCGGAGACCCAGTACTTC. Amino acids: CASSLGTSGQAETQYF.